Here is one T cell receptor beta chain with its context. V dropped 1 base and J dropped 6; count of bases not matched to a gene: 4. The V gene's germline CDR1 is SGHAT and CDR2 FQNNGV. CDR3 size: 15 residues. This sample was taken from a study of blood T cell repertoires in COVID-19. Two negative PCRs, clearance, or symptom resolution were required of recovered Cohort 3 donors. Per the original data handling: Using reference gene primer amplification, nucleated cell counts were estimated. This table comes from immunoSEQ multiplex PCR, and its TCRdb copy is limited to in-frame clones, with some not included. The V and J calls and the clone size are those of that table, but D and trimming were determined from the DNA. The sample yields some 350,000 clones, over 75% seen once.

Sample: PBMCs or T cells enriched from blood (not recorded which). V and J are TRBV11-2 and TRBJ2-1; 9 nucleotides match TRBD2. The TCR sequence derives from a man aged 25 to 40 who had recovered from COVID-19. The CDR3 reads CASSLGGGAGNEQFF. The CDR3 DNA is TGTGCCAGCAGCTTAGGCGGGGGGGCAGGCAATGAGCAGTTCTTC. Combining the CDR3 with reference TRBV11-2 and TRBJ2-1 gives the whole variable domain EAGVAQSPRYKIIEKRQSVAFWCNPISGHATLYWYQQILGQGPKLLIQFQNNGVVDDSQLPKDRFSAERLKGVDSTLKIQPAKLEDSAVYLCASSLGGGAGNEQFFGPGTRLTVL.